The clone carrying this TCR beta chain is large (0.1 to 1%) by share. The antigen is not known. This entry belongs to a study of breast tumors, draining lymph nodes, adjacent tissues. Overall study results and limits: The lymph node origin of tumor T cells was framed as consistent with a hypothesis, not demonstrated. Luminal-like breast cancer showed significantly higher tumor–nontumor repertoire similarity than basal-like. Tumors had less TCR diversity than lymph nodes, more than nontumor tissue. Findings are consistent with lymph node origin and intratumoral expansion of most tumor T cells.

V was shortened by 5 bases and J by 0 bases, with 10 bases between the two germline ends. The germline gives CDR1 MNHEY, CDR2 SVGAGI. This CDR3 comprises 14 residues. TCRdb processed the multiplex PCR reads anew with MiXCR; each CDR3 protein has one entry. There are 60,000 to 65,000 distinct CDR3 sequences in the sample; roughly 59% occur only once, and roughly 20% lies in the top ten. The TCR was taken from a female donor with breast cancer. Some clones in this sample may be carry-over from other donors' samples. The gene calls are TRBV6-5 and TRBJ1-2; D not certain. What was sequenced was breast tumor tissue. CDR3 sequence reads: CASSLRETNYGYTF. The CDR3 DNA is TGTGCCAGCAGTCTCCGGGAGACTAACTATGGCTACACCTTC.